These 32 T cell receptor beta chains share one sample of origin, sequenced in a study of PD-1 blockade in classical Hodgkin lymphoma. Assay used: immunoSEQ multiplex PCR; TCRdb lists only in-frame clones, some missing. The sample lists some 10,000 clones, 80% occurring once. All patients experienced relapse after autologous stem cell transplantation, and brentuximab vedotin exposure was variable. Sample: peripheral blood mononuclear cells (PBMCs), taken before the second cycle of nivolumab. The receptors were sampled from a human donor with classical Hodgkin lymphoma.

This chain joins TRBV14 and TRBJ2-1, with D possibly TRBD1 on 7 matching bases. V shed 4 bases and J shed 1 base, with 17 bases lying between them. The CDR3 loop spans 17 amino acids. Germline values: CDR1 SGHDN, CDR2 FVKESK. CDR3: CASSPAGGGKSYNEQFF. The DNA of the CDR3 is TGTGCCAGCAGCCCCGCCGGAGGGGGCAAGTCCTACAATGAGCAGTTCTTC.

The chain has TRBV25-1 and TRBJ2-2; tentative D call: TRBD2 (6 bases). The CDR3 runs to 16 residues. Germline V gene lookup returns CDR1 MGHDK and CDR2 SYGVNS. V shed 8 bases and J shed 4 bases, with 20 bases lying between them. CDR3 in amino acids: CASEPLGGRSTGELFF. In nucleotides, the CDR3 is TGTGCCAGCGAGCCCCTCGGGGGACGGAGCACCGGGGAGCTGTTTTTT.

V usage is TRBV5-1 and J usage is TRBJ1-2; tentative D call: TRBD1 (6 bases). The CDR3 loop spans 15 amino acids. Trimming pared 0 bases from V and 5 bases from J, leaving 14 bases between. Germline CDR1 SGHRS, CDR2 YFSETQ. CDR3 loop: CASSLDYQGPYGYTF. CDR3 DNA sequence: TGCGCCAGCAGCTTGGATTATCAGGGGCCTTATGGCTACACCTTC.

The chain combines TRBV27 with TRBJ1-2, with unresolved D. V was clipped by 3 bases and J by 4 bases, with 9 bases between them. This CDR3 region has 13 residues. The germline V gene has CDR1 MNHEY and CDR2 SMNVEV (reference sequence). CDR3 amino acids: CASSFKGPYGYTF. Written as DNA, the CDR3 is TGTGCCAGCAGTTTTAAGGGTCCCTATGGCTACACCTTC.

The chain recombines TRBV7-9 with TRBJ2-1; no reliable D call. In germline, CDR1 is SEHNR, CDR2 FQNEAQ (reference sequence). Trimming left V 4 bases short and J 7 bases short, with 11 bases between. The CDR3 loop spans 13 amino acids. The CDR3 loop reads CASSSLNGNEQFF. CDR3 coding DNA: TGTGCCAGCAGCTCCCTGAACGGGAATGAGCAGTTCTTC.

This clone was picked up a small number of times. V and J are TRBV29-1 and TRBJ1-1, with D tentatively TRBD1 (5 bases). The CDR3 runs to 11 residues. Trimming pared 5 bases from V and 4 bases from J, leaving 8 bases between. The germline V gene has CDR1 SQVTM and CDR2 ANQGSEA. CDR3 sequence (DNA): TGCAGCGTTCACCAGGGCACTGAAGCTTTCTTT. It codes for CSVHQGTEAFF.

CDR3 residues: CASSLRLAGGPDTQYF. In nucleotides, the CDR3 is TGTGCCAGCAGCCTACGACTAGCGGGAGGGCCAGATACGCAGTATTTT. The J gene is TRBJ2-3, the V gene TRBV4-2; 14 bases agree with TRBD2. The CDR3 spans 16 residues. Germline V gene sequence: CDR1 LGHNA, CDR2 YNFKEQ. With V trimmed by 4 bases and J by 4 bases, 4 bases remained unmatched.

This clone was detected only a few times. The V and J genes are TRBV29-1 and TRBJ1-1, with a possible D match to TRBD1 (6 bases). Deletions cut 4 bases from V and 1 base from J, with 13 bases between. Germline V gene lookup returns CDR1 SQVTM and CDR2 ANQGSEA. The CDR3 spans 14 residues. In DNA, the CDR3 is TGCAGCGTTGCGTGGCAGGGGAGGAACACTGAAGCTTTCTTT. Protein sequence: CSVAWQGRNTEAFF.

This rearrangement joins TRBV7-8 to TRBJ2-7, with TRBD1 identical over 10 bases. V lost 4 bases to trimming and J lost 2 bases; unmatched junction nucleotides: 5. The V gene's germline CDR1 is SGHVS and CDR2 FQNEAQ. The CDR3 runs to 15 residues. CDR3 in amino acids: CASSYRDRGPYEQYF. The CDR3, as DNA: TGTGCCAGCAGCTACCGGGACAGGGGACCCTACGAGCAGTACTTC.

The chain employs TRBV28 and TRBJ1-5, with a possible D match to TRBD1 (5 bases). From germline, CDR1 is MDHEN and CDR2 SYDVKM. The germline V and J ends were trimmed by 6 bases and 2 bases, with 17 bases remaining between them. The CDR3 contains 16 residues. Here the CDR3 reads CASSLGLSSGNQPQHF. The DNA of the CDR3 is TGTGCCAGCAGCCTGGGGCTCTCCTCGGGCAATCAGCCCCAGCATTTT.

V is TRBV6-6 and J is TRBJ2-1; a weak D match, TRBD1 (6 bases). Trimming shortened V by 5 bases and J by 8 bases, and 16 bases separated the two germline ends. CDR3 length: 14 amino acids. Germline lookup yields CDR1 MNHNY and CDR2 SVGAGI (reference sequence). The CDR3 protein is CASSVFRDTHEQFF. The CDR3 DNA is TGTGCCAGCAGTGTCTTCCGGGACACCCATGAGCAGTTCTTC.

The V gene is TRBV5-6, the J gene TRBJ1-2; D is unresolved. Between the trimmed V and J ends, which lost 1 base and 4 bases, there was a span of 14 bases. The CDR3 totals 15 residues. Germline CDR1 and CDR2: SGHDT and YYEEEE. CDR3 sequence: CASSLLIADSYGYTF. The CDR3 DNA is TGTGCCAGCAGCTTGTTAATTGCAGATTCCTATGGCTACACCTTC.

The CDR3 coding sequence is TGTGCCAGCACGACTACTAGCGGGAGGGACAATGAGCAGTTCTTC. Translation gives CASTTTSGRDNEQFF. The chain employs TRBV4-2 and TRBJ2-1, with TRBD2 identical over 13 bases. The V and J ends lost 7 bases and 5 bases, in that order; junction bases with no gene match: 5. Germline assignment: CDR1 LGHNA and CDR2 YNFKEQ. The CDR3 covers 15 residues.

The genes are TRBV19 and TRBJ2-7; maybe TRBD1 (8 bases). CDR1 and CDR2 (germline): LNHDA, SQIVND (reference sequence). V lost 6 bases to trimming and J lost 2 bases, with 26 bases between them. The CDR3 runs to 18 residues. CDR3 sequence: CASSTQRDRQGPAYEQYF. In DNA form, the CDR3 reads TGTGCCAGTAGCACCCAGCGGGACAGGCAAGGCCCTGCCTACGAGCAGTACTTC.

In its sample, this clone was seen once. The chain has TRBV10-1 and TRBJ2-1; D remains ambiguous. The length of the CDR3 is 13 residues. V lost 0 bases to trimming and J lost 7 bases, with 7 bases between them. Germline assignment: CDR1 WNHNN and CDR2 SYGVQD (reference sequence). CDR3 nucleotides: TGCGCCAGCAGTGAGTCACTACTAAATGAGCAGTTCTTC. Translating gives CASSESLLNEQFF.

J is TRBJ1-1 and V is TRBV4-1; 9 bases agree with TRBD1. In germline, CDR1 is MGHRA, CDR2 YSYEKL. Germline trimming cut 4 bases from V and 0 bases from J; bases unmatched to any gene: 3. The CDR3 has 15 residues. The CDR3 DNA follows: TGCGCCAGCAGCCCTGGACAGGGGATGAACACTGAAGCTTTCTTT. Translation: CASSPGQGMNTEAFF.

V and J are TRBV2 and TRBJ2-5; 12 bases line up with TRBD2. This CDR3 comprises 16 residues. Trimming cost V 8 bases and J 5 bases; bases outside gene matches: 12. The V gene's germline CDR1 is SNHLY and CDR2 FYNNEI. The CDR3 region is CASGSRVTSGSETQYF. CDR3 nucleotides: TGTGCCAGCGGGTCCCGTGTGACTAGCGGGAGTGAGACCCAGTACTTC.

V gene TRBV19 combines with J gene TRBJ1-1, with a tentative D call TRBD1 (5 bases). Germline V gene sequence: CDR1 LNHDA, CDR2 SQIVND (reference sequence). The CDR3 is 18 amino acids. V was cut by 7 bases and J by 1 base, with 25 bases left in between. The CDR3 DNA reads TGTGCCAGTAAATCGGGACTATTCGACCTGAGGGCGAACACTGAAGCTTTCTTT. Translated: CASKSGLFDLRANTEAFF.

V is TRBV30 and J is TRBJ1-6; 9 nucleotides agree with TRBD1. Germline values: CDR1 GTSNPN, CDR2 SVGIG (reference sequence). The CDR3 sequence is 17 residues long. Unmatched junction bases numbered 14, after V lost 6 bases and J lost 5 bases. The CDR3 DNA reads TGTGCCTGCCGGACAGGGGCCGAGCCCAGGAATAATTCACCCCTCCACTTT. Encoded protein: CACRTGAEPRNNSPLHF.

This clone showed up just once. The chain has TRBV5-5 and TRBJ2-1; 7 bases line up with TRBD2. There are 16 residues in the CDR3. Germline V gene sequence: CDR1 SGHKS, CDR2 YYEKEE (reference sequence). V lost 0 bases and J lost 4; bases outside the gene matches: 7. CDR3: CASSLGTSEVYNEQFF. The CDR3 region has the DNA TGTGCCAGCAGCTTGGGCACTAGCGAGGTTTACAATGAGCAGTTCTTC.

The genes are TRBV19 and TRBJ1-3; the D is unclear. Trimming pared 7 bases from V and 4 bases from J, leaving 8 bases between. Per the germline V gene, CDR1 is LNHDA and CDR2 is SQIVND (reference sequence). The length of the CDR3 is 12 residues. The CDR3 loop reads CASTEWGNTIYF. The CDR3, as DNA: TGTGCCAGTACTGAGTGGGGAAACACCATATATTTT.

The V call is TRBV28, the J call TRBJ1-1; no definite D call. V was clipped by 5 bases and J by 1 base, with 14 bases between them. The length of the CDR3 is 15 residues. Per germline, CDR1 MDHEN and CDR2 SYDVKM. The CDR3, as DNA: TGTGCCAGCAGTACCCCCCGCACAGCGAACACTGAAGCTTTCTTT. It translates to CASSTPRTANTEAFF.

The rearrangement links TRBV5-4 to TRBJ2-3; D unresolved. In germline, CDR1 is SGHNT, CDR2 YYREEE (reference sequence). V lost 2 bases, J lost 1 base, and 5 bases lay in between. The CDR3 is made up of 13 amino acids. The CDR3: CASSFFRTDTQYF. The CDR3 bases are TGTGCCAGCAGCTTTTTCCGCACAGATACGCAGTATTTT.

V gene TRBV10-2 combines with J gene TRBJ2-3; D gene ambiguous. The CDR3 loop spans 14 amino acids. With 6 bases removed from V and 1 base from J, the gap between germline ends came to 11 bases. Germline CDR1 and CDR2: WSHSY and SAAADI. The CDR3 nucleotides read TGCGCCAGCAGCCCGTCTGGGGGCACAGATACGCAGTATTTT. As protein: CASSPSGGTDTQYF.

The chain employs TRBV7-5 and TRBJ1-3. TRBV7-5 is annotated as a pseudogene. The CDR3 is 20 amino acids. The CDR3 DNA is TGTGTCACTTCTTGGGTGGACGGGGTACCTAACCGAAGCTCTGGAAACACCATATATTTT. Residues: CVTSWVDGVPNRSSGNTIYF.

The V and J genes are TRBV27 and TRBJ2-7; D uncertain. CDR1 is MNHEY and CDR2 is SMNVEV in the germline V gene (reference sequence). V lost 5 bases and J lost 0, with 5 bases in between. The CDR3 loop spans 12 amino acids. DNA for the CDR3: TGTGCCAGCAGTGATAGCTCCTACGAGCAGTACTTC. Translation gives CASSDSSYEQYF.

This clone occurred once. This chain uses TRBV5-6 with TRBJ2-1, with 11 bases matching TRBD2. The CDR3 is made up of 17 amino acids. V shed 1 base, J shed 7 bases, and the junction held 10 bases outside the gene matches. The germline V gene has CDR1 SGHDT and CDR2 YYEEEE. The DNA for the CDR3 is TGTGCCAGCAGCTTGAGAAGATCGGGACTAGCGGCAAATGAGCAGTTCTTC. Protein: CASSLRRSGLAANEQFF.

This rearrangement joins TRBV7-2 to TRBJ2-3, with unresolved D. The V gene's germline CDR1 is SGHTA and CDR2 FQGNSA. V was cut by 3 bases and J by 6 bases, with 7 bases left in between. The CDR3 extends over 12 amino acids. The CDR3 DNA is TGTGCCAGCAGCTTCTCCAGGGATACGCAGTATTTT. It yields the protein CASSFSRDTQYF.

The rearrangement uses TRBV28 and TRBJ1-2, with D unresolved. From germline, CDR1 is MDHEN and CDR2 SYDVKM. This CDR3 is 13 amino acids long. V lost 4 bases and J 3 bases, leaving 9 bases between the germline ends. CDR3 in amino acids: CASSSGGDYGYTF. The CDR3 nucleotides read TGTGCCAGCAGTTCGGGCGGGGACTATGGCTACACCTTC.

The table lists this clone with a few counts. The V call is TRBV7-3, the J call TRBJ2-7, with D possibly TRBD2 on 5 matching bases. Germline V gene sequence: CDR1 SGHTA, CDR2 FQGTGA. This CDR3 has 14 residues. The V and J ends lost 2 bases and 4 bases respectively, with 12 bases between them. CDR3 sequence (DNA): TGTGCCAGCAGCTTATACGGGGAGCCGTACGAGCAGTACTTC. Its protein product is CASSLYGEPYEQYF.

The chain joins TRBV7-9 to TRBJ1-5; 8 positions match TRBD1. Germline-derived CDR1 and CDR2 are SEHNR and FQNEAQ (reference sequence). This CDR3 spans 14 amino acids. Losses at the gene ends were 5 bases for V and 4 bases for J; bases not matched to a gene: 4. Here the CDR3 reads CASSIQGGNQPQHF. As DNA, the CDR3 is TGTGCCAGCAGCATACAGGGGGGAAATCAGCCCCAGCATTTT. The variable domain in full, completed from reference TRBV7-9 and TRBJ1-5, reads DTGVSQNPRHKITKRGQNVTFRCDPISEHNRLYWYRQTLGQGPEFLTYFQNEAQLEKSRLLSDRFSAERPKGSFSTLEIQRTEQGDSAMYLCASSIQGGNQPQHFGDGTRLSIL.

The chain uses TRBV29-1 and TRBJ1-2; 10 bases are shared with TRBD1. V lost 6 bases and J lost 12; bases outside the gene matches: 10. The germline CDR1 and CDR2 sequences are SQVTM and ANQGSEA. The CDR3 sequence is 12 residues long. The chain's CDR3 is CSVAGTGVLDTF. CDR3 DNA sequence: TGCAGCGTCGCCGGGACAGGGGTCTTGGACACCTTC.